The source of this T cell receptor beta chain is a study of cytotoxic CD8 clonotypes in ibrutinib-treated CLL. On the study more broadly: Investigators reported approximately 25 partial and 2 complete responses; after median around 63 months, approximately 15 patients remained remitted and 12 progressed. Broader study findings: Lymph node repertoires were not studied, and sampling times were unmatched.

Profiled with immunoSEQ multiplex PCR; TCRdb holds only in-frame clones, not every one. The table shows approximately 47,000 clones, with about three fifths occurring only once. This clone has only a few counts. Its antigen is unidentified. This receptor was identified in a human donor with chronic lymphocytic leukemia. The sequences come from PBMCs, collected after 24 months of ibrutinib treatment.

CDR3: CASRESLLRGYTF. For the CDR3, the DNA is TGTGCCAGCAGGGAGTCACTCTTGAGGGGCTACACCTTC. This chain joins TRBV6-5 and TRBJ1-2; D is unresolved. CDR1 is MNHEY and CDR2 is SVGAGI in the germline V gene. V was clipped by 6 bases and J by 8 bases, with 16 bases between them. The CDR3 is 13 amino acids.